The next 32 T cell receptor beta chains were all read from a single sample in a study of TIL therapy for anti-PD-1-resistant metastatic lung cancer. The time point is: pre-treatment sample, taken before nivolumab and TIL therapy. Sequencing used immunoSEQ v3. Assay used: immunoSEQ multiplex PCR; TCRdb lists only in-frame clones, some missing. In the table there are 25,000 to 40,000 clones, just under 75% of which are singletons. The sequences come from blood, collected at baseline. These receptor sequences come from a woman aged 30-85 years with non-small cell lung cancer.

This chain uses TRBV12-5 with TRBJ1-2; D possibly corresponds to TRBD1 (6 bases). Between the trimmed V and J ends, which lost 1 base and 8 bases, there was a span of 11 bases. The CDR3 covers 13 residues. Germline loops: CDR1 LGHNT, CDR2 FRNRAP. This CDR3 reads CASGLAGGHGYTF. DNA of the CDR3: TGTGCTAGTGGTTTGGCGGGGGGCCACGGCTACACCTTC.

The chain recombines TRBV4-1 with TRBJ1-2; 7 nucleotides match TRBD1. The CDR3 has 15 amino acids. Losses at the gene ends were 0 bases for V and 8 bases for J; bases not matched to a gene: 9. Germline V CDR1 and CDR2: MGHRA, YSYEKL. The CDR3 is CASSQDGTELEGYTF. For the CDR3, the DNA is TGCGCCAGCAGCCAAGACGGGACAGAGTTGGAGGGCTACACCTTC.

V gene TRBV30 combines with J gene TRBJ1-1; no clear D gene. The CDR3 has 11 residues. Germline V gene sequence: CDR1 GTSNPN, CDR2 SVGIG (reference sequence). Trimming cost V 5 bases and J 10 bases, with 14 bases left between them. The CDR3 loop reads CAWSRGRRAFF. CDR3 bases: TGTGCCTGGTCACGAGGGCGGAGAGCTTTCTTT.

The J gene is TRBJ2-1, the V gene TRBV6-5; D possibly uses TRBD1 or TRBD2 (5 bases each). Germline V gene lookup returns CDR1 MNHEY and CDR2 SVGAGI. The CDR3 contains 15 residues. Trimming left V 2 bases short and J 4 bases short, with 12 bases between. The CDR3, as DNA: TGTGCCAGCAGTTACCGGCGGGCAGGGTACAATGAGCAGTTCTTC. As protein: CASSYRRAGYNEQFF.

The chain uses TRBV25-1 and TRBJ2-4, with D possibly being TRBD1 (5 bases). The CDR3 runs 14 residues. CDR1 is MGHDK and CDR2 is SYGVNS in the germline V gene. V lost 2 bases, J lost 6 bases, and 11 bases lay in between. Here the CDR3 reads CASSEPSRGNIQYF. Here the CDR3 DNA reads TGTGCCAGCAGTGAACCGAGTAGGGGAAACATTCAGTACTTC.

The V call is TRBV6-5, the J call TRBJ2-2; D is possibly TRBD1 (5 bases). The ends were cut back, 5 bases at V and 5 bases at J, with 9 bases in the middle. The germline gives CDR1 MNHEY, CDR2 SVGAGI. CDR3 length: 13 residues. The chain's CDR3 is CASSPRGTGELFF. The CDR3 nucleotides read TGTGCCAGCAGTCCTAGGGGAACCGGGGAGCTGTTTTTT.

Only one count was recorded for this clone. In nucleotides, the CDR3 is TGCAGCGTTGTAAACAGGGACCGCTATGGCTACACCTTC. Amino acid sequence: CSVVNRDRYGYTF. This chain uses TRBV29-1 with TRBJ1-2; tentatively, D is TRBD1 (6 bases). V lost 4 bases to trimming and J lost 4 bases, with 13 bases between them. Looked up from germline, CDR1 is SQVTM and CDR2 is ANQGSEA. The CDR3 spans 13 residues.

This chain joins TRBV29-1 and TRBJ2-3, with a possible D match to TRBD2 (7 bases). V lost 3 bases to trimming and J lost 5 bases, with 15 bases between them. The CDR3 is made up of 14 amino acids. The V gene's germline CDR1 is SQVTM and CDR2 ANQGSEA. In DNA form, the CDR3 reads TGCAGCGTTGATGGGGGGGCAGTCGGAGATACGCAGTATTTT. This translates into CSVDGGAVGDTQYF.

The CDR3 sequence: CASSSGNYNEQFF. As DNA, the CDR3 is TGCGCCAGCTCTAGCGGGAACTACAATGAGCAGTTCTTC. The rearrangement joins TRBV5-1 to TRBJ2-1; 9 nucleotides match TRBD2. V was pared by 7 bases and J by 3 bases, with 2 bases of the junction left unmatched. Germline V gene sequence: CDR1 SGHRS, CDR2 YFSETQ. CDR3 length: 13 residues.

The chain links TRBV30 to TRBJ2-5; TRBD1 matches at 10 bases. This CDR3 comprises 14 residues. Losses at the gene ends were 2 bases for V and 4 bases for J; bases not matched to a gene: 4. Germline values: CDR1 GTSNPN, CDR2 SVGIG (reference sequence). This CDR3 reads CAWSWTGGGETQYF. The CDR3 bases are TGTGCCTGGAGTTGGACAGGGGGGGGAGAGACCCAGTACTTC.

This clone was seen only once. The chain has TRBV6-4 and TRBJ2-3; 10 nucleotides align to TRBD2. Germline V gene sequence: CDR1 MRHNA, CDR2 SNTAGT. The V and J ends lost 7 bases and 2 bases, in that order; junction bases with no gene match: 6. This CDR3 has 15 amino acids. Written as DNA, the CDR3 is TGTGCCAGCAAGCGGGAGGGCCTTAACACAGATACGCAGTATTTT. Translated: CASKREGLNTDTQYF.

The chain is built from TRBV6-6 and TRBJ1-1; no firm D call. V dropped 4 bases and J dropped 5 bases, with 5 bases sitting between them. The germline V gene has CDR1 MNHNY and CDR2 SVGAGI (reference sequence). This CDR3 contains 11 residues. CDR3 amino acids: CASSSRTEAFF. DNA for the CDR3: TGTGCCAGCAGTTCTAGGACTGAAGCTTTCTTT.

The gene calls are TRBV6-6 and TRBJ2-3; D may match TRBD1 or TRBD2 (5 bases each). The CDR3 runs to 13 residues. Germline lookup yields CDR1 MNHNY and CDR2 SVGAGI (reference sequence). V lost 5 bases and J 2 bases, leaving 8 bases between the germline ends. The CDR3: CASSPGPTDTQYF. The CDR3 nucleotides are TGTGCCAGCAGTCCGGGACCCACAGATACGCAGTATTTT.

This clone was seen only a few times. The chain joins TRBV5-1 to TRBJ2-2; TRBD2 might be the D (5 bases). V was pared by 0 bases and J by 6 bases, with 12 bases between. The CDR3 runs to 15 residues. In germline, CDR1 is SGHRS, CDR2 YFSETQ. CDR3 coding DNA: TGCGCCAGCAGCTTGGATAATCAGAGGGCCGGGGAGCTGTTTTTT. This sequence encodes CASSLDNQRAGELFF. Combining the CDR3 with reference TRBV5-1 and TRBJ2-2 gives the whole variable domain KAGVTQTPRYLIKTRGQQVTLSCSPISGHRSVSWYQQTPGQGLQFLFEYFSETQRNKGNFPGRFSGRQFSNSRSEMNVSTLELGDSALYLCASSLDNQRAGELFFGEGSRLTVL.

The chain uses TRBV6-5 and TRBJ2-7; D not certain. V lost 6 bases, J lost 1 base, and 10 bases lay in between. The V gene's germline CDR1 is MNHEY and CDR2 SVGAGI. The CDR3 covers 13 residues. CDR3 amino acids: CASRALGSYEQYF. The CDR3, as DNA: TGTGCCAGCAGGGCTCTAGGGTCCTACGAGCAGTACTTC.

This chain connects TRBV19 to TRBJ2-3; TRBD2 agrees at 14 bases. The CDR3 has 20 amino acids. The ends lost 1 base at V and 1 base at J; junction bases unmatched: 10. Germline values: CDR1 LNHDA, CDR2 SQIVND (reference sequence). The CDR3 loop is CASSIVLGLAGVRGTDTQYF. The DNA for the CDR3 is TGTGCCAGTAGTATAGTCCTGGGACTAGCGGGAGTTCGTGGCACAGATACGCAGTATTTT.

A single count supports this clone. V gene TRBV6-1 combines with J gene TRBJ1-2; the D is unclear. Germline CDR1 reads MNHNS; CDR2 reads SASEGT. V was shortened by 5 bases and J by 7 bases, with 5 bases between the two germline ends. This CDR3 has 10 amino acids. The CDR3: CASSLGGYTF. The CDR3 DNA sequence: TGTGCCAGCAGTCTGGGTGGCTACACCTTC.

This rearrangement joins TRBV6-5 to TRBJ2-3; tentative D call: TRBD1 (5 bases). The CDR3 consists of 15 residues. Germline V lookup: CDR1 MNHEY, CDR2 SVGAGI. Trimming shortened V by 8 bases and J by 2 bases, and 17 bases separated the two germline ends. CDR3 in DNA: TGTGCCAGCTCGTCTTCTAGGGGTCACACAGATACGCAGTATTTT. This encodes CASSSSRGHTDTQYF.

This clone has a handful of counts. In DNA, the CDR3 is TGTGCCAGCTCACCACTGGCCTCGAGCACCGGGGAGCTGTTTTTT. Translating it yields CASSPLASSTGELFF. The chain employs TRBV18 and TRBJ2-2; D ambiguous. The CDR3 spans 15 residues. Germline loops: CDR1 KGHSH, CDR2 LQKENI. V was shortened by 1 base and J by 4 bases, with 10 bases between the two germline ends.

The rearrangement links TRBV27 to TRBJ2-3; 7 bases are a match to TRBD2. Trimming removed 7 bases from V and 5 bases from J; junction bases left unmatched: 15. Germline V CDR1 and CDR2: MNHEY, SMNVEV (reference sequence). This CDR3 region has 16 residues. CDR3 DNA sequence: TGTGCCAGCAACCAAATTGAGGGAGGGTTTGTAGATACGCAGTATTTT. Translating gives CASNQIEGGFVDTQYF.

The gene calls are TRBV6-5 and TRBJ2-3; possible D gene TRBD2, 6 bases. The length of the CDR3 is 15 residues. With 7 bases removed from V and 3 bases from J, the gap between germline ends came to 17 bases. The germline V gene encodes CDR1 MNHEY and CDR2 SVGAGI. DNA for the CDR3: TGTGCCAGCACCAAGAGTAGCGGTGTAACAGATACGCAGTATTTT. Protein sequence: CASTKSSGVTDTQYF.

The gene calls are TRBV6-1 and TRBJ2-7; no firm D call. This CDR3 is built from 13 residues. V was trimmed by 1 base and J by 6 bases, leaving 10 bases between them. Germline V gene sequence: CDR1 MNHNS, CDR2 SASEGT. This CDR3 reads CASSEVSLSEQYF. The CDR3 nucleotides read TGTGCCAGCAGTGAAGTTTCGCTATCCGAGCAGTACTTC.

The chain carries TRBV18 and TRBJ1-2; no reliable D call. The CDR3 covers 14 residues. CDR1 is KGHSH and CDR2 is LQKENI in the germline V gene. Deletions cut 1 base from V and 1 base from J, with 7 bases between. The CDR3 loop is CASSPQLDNYGYTF. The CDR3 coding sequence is TGTGCCAGCTCACCACAGCTGGATAACTATGGCTACACCTTC.

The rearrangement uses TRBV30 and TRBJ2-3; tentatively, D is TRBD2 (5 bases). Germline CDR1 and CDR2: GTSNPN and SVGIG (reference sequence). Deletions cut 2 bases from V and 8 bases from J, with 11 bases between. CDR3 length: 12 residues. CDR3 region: CAWSKPGVTQYF. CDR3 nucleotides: TGTGCCTGGAGTAAACCCGGGGTTACGCAGTATTTT. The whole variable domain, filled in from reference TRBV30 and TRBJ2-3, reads SQTIHQWPATLVQPVGSPLSLECTVEGTSNPNLYWYRQAAGRGLQLLFYSVGIGQISSEVPQNLSASRPQDRQFILSSKKLLLSDSGFYLCAWSKPGVTQYFGPGTRLTVL.

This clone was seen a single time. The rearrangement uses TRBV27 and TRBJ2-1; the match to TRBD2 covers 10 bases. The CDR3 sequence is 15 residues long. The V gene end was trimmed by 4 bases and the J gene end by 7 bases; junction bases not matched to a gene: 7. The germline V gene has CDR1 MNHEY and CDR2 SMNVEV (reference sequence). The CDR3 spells CASSYLAGVENEQFF. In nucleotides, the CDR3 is TGTGCCAGCAGTTACCTAGCGGGAGTTGAAAATGAGCAGTTCTTC.

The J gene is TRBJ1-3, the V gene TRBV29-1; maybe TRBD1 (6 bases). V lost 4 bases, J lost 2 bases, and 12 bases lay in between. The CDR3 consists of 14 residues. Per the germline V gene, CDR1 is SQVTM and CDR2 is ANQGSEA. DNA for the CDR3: TGCAGCGTTGGGGGCAGGGGCCCTGGAAACACCATATATTTT. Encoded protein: CSVGGRGPGNTIYF.

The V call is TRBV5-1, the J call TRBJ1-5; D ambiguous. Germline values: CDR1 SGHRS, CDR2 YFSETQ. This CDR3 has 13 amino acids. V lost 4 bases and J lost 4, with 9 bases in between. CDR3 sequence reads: CASSRGENQPQHF. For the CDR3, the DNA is TGCGCCAGCAGCCGCGGGGAAAATCAGCCCCAGCATTTT.

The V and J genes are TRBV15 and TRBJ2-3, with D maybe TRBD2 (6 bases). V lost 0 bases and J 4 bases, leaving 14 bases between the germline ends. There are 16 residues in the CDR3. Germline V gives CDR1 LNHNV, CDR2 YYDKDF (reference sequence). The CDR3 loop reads CATSRDPLASADTQYF. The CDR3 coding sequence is TGTGCCACCAGCAGAGATCCTCTCGCTAGCGCAGATACGCAGTATTTT. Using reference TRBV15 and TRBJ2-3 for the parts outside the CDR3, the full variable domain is DAMVIQNPRYQVTQFGKPVTLSCSQTLNHNVMYWYQQKSSQAPKLLFHYYDKDFNNEADTPDNFQSRRPNTSFCFLDIRSPGLGDTAMYLCATSRDPLASADTQYFGPGTRLTVL.

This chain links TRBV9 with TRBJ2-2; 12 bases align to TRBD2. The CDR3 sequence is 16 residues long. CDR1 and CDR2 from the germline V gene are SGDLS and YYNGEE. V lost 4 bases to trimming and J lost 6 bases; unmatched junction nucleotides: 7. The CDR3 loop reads CASSPPASGRAGELFF. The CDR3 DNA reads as TGTGCCAGCAGCCCCCCCGCTAGCGGGAGGGCCGGGGAGCTGTTTTTT.

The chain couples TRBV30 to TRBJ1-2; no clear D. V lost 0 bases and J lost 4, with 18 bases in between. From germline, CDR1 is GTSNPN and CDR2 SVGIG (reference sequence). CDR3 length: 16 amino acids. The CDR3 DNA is TGTGCCTGGAGTGTACGCTCAAGGGCGATTAGCTATGGCTACACCTTC. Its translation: CAWSVRSRAISYGYTF.

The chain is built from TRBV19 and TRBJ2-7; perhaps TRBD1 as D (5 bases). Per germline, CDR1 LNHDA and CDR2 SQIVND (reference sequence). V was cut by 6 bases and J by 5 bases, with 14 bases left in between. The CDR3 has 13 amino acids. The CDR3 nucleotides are TGTGCCAGTAGAAGCTCGCAGGGCGACGAGCAGTACTTC. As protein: CASRSSQGDEQYF. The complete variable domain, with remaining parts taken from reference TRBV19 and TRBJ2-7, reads DGGITQSPKYLFRKEGQNVTLSCEQNLNHDAMYWYRQDPGQGLRLIYYSQIVNDFQKGDIAEGYSVSREKKESFPLTVTSAQKNPTAFYLCASRSSQGDEQYFGPGTRLTVT.

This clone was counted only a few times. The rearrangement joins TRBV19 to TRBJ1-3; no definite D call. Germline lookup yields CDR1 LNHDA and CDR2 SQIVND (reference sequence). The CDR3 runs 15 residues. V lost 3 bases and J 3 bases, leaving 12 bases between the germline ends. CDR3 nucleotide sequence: TGTGCCAGTAGTATGACGGCAGGATATGGAAACACCATATATTTT. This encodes CASSMTAGYGNTIYF.